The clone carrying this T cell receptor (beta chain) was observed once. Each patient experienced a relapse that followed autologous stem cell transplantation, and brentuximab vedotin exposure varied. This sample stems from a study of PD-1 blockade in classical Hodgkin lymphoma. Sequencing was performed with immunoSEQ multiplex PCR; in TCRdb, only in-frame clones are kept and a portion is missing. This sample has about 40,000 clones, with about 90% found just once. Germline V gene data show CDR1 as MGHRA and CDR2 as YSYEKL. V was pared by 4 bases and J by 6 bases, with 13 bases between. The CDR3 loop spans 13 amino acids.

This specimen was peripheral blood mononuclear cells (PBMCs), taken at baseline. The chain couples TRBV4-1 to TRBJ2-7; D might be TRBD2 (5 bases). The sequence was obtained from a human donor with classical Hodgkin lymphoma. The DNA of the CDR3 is TGCGCCAGCAGCCCGGGAACCCCACCCGAGCAGTACTTC. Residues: CASSPGTPPEQYF.